The 19 T cell receptor beta chains presented below share a single source sample, sequenced in a study of T-cell memory formation after mild COVID-19. TCRdb independently ran MiXCR on the 5' RACE reads; one entry per CDR3 protein. The sample lists some 320,000 distinct CDR3 sequences, about 13% occurring once. The material sequenced was PBMCs or a T cell subset sorted from them (not recorded which). The receptors originated from a man in his late teens or twenties who had mild COVID-19 (a few samples of this study predate the infection). Cell type and time point are not known.

This clonotype was seen a few times. The chain recombines TRBV11-2 with TRBJ2-7, with 10 bases identical to TRBD2. Germline CDR1 SGHAT, CDR2 FQNNGV. V dropped 8 bases and J dropped 7; count of bases not matched to a gene: 8. There are 13 residues in the CDR3. The CDR3: CASGSGLALEQYV. As DNA, the CDR3 is TGTGCCAGCGGTTCGGGACTAGCGTTAGAGCAGTACGTC.

This clonotype was seen many times. The J gene is TRBJ2-7, the V gene TRBV12-3 or TRBV12-4; 7 positions match TRBD1. V shed 7 bases, J shed 3 bases, and the junction held 0 bases outside the gene matches. This CDR3 contains 11 residues. CDR3 sequence: CASTGGYEQYF. In nucleotides, the CDR3 is TGTGCCAGCACAGGGGGCTACGAGCAGTACTTC.

This clonotype has just a few counts. V is TRBV7-9 and J is TRBJ1-5; D might be TRBD1 (6 bases). The V end lost 6 bases, the J end lost 3 bases, and 12 bases lay between the germline ends. The CDR3 is made up of 14 amino acids. Germline V gene sequence: CDR1 SEHNR, CDR2 FQNEAQ (reference sequence). Written as DNA, the CDR3 is TGTGCCAGCAGTCAGGACAGCTACAATCAGCCCCAGCATTTT. Translated, it gives CASSQDSYNQPQHF.

Many counts were recorded for this clonotype. J is TRBJ2-7 and V is TRBV12-3 or TRBV12-4; perhaps TRBD1 as D (6 bases). The CDR3 extends over 16 amino acids. V gave up 7 bases and J gave up 4 bases, with 23 bases separating them. CDR3 region: CASISPVQGSKYEQYF. CDR3 nucleotides: TGTGCCAGCATCTCTCCAGTCCAGGGGTCAAAATACGAGCAGTACTTC.

This clonotype was seen at least ten times. This chain links TRBV3-1 with TRBJ2-1; D possibly corresponds to TRBD1 (6 bases). The CDR3 loop spans 14 amino acids. Germline CDR1 LGHDT, CDR2 YNNKEL (reference sequence). V shed 1 base and J shed 3 bases, with 7 bases lying between them. For the CDR3, the DNA is TGTGCCAGCAGCCAAGGGGACATCTACAATGAGCAGTTCTTC. Translation gives CASSQGDIYNEQFF.

The genes are TRBV20-1 and TRBJ1-1; 9 positions agree with TRBD1. This CDR3 region has 13 residues. CDR1 and CDR2 (germline): DFQATT, SNEGSKA (reference sequence). The V segment lost 6 bases and the J segment 3 bases; nucleotides outside the gene matches: 5. The CDR3 DNA follows: TGCAGTGCCGGTACAGGGGGCTACACTGAAGCTTTCTTT. Protein sequence: CSAGTGGYTEAFF.

This clonotype was seen at least ten times. J is TRBJ2-7 and V is TRBV6-2 or TRBV6-3; D is perhaps TRBD1 or TRBD2 (5 bases each). The CDR3 has 14 amino acids. Germline CDR1 MNHEY, CDR2 SVGEGT. Trimming removed 8 bases from V and 0 bases from J, with 14 bases in between. CDR3 residues: CASGPVGTSYEQYF. CDR3 coding DNA: TGTGCCAGCGGTCCTGTGGGGACCTCCTACGAGCAGTACTTC.

This clonotype was counted between two and nine times. V is TRBV6-2 or TRBV6-3 and J is TRBJ2-7; 10 bases fit TRBD1. Germline CDR1 MNHEY, CDR2 SVGEGT. V shed 8 bases and J 3 bases; nucleotides not matched to a gene: 13. There are 16 residues in the CDR3. This CDR3 reads CASRKGQGTPLYEQYF. The CDR3 DNA follows: TGTGCCAGCCGAAAGGGACAGGGGACCCCGCTCTACGAGCAGTACTTC.

This clonotype showed up just a few times. This chain joins TRBV25-1 and TRBJ2-3; TRBD2 matches at 9 bases. The CDR3 length is 17 residues. With 7 bases clipped from V and 2 bases from J, the junction kept 13 bases outside the gene matches. The germline V gene encodes CDR1 MGHDK and CDR2 SYGVNS. The CDR3 loop reads CASTPAGTSPHTDTQYF. DNA of the CDR3: TGTGCCAGCACCCCCGCCGGGACTAGCCCCCACACAGATACGCAGTATTTT.

This clonotype has at least ten counts. The chain combines TRBV6-5 with TRBJ1-1; no firm D call. V was shortened by 0 bases and J by 1 base, with 15 bases between the two germline ends. The CDR3 sequence is 17 residues long. Germline values: CDR1 MNHEY, CDR2 SVGAGI. This CDR3 reads CASSYSKGHNRNTEAFF. The CDR3 nucleotides are TGTGCCAGCAGTTACTCGAAGGGTCACAATCGGAACACTGAAGCTTTCTTT.

The chain joins TRBV29-1 to TRBJ2-2; D is perhaps TRBD2 (5 bases). The CDR3 is 16 residues long. Trimming cost V 6 bases and J 6 bases, with 23 bases left between them. The germline V gene encodes CDR1 SQVTM and CDR2 ANQGSEA. CDR3 sequence reads: CSVAIVAVGGAGELFF. The CDR3 coding sequence is TGCAGCGTGGCCATCGTAGCAGTCGGAGGCGCCGGGGAGCTGTTTTTT.

The rearrangement uses TRBV4-1 and TRBJ2-3; the D gene is possibly TRBD1 (5 bases). V was clipped by 0 bases and J by 4 bases, with 20 bases between them. The CDR3 sequence is 18 residues long. CDR1 is MGHRA and CDR2 is YSYEKL in the germline V gene. CDR3 amino acids: CASSQEPQTDPRADTQYF. In DNA form, the CDR3 reads TGCGCCAGCAGCCAAGAGCCCCAGACAGACCCTAGGGCAGATACGCAGTATTTT.

The chain is built from TRBV7-2 and TRBJ2-1; 9 bases map to TRBD2. CDR1 and CDR2 (germline): SGHTA, FQGNSA. The CDR3 sequence is 15 residues long. V lost 5 bases to trimming and J lost 3 bases; unmatched junction nucleotides: 5. The CDR3 DNA follows: TGTGCCAGCAGCCTTAGCGGGGGATTCTACAATGAGCAGTTCTTC. Translation gives CASSLSGGFYNEQFF.

The chain uses TRBV5-1 and TRBJ2-3, with D perhaps given as TRBD1 or TRBD2 (5 bases each). V lost 2 bases, J lost 5 bases, and 18 bases lay in between. This CDR3 has 16 residues. The germline CDR1 and CDR2 sequences are SGHRS and YFSETQ. CDR3 region: CASSFIRGTPGDTQYF. CDR3 nucleotides: TGCGCCAGCAGCTTTATCCGGGGCACGCCTGGAGATACGCAGTATTTT.

V and J are TRBV11-2 and TRBJ1-2; D might be TRBD1 (6 bases). The germline CDR1 and CDR2 sequences are SGHAT and FQNNGV. This CDR3 comprises 16 residues. The V end lost 0 bases, the J end lost 4 bases, and 15 bases lay between the germline ends. The DNA for the CDR3 is TGTGCCAGCAGCTTAGAAGACCGGACAGAATTCTATGGCTACACCTTC. It is translated as CASSLEDRTEFYGYTF.

The chain is built from TRBV29-1 and TRBJ1-2; the D is unclear. The CDR3 spans 14 residues. Germline-derived CDR1 and CDR2 are SQVTM and ANQGSEA. Trimming removed 1 base from V and 2 bases from J, with 11 bases in between. CDR3 DNA: TGCAGCGTTGAAGCAGGAGTAATGAACTATGGCTACACCTTC. It translates to CSVEAGVMNYGYTF.

This clonotype was seen a handful of times. The V call is TRBV27, the J call TRBJ1-6; D is unresolved. Deletions cut 3 bases from V and 4 bases from J, with 4 bases between. CDR1 and CDR2 from the germline V gene are MNHEY and SMNVEV (reference sequence). The CDR3 is 13 amino acids. CDR3 DNA: TGTGCCAGCAGTTTGGCTTATAATTCACCCCTCCACTTT. Protein: CASSLAYNSPLHF.

DNA of the CDR3: TGCAGCGTGGATGCTGTCAGGTTACACAATGAGCAGTTCTTC. This codes for CSVDAVRLHNEQFF. The chain couples TRBV29-1 to TRBJ2-1; D gene ambiguous. The CDR3 consists of 14 residues. The V and J ends lost 6 bases and 5 bases respectively, with 17 bases between them. In germline, CDR1 is SQVTM, CDR2 ANQGSEA.

This clonotype has a count of ten or more. The V gene is TRBV12-3 or TRBV12-4, the J gene TRBJ1-2; 8 bases match TRBD1. The CDR3 runs 16 residues. Trimming removed 2 bases from V and 0 bases from J; junction bases left unmatched: 5. The CDR3 DNA sequence: TGTGCCAGCAGTTTAACAGGGGGAGTAGCTAACTATGGCTACACCTTC. Protein sequence: CASSLTGGVANYGYTF.